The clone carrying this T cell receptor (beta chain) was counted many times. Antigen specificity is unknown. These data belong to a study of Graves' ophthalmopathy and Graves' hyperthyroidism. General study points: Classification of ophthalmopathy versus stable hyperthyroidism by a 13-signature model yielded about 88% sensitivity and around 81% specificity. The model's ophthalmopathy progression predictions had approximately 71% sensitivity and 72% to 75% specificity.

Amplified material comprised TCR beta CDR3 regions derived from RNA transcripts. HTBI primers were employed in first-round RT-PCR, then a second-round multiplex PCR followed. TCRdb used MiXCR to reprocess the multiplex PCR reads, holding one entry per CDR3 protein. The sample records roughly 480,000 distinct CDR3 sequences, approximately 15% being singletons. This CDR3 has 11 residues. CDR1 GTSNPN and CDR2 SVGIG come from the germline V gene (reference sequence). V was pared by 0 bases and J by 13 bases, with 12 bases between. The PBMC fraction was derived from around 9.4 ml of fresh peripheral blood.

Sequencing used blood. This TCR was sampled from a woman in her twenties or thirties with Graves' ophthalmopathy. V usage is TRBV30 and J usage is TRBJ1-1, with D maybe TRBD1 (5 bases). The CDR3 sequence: CAWSVGDVGFF. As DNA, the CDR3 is TGTGCCTGGAGTGTAGGGGACGTGGGTTTCTTT.